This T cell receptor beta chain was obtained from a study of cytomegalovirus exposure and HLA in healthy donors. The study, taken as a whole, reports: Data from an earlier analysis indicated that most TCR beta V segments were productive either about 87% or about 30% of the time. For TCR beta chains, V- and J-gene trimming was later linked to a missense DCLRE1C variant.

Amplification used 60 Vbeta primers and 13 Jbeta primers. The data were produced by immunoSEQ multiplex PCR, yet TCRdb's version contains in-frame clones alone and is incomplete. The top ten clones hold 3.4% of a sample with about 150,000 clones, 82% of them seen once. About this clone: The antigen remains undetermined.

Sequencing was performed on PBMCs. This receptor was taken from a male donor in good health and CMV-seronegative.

CDR3 loop: CASSLVSALYEQYF. DNA for the CDR3: TGTGCCAGCAGCTTAGTTAGCGCACTCTACGAGCAGTACTTC. The chain is built from TRBV7-2 and TRBJ2-7; possibly TRBD2 for D (5 bases). Germline assignment: CDR1 SGHTA and CDR2 FQGNSA. The CDR3 is 14 residues long. Trimming stripped 1 base from V and 3 bases from J, with 10 bases between.